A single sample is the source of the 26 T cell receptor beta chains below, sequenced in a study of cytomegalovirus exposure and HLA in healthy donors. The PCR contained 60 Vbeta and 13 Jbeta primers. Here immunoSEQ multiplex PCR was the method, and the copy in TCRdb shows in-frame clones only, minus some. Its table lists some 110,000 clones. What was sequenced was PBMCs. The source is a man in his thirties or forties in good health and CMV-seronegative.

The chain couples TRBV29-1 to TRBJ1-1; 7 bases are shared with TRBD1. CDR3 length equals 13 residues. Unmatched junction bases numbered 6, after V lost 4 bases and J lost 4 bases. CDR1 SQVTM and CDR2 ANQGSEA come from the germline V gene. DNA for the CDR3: TGCAGCGTTGTAGGAGACAGGGCCACTGAAGCTTTCTTT. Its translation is CSVVGDRATEAFF.

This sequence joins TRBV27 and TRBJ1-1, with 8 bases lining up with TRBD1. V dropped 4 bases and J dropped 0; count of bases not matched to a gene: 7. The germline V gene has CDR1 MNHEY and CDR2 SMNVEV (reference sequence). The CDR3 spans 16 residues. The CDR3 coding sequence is TGTGCCAGCAGTTCTCGACAGGGGACGTTGAACACTGAAGCTTTCTTT. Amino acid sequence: CASSSRQGTLNTEAFF.

For the CDR3, the DNA is TGTGCCAGCAGCGCTACAGCTAACTATGGCTACACCTTC. Protein sequence: CASSATANYGYTF. The chain carries TRBV7-6 and TRBJ1-2; D is unclear. Looked up from germline, CDR1 is SGHVS and CDR2 is FNYEAQ. The CDR3 loop spans 13 amino acids. V lost 5 bases and J lost 0, with 7 bases in between.

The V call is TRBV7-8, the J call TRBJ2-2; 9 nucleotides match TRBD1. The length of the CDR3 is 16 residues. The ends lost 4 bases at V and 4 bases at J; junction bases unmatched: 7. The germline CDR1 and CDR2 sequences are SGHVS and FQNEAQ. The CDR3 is CASSSDGTGLTGELFF. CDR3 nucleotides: TGTGCCAGCAGCTCAGACGGGACAGGGCTCACCGGGGAGCTGTTTTTT. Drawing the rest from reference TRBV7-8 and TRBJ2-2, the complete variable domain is GAGVSQSPRYKVAKRGQDVALRCDPISGHVSLFWYQQALGQGPEFLTYFQNEAQLDKSGLPSDRFFAERPEGSVSTLKIQRTQQEDSAVYLCASSSDGTGLTGELFFGEGSRLTVL.

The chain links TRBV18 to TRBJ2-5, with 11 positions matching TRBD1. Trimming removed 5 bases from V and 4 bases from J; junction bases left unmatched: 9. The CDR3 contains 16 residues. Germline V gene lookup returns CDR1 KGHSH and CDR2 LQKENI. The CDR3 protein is CASSVPGTGGTETQYF. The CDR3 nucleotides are TGTGCCAGCTCAGTCCCCGGGACAGGGGGAACAGAGACCCAGTACTTC.

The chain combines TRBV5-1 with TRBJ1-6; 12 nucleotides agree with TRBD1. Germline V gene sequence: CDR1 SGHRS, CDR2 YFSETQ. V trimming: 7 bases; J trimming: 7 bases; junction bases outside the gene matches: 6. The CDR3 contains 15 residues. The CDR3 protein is CASRPGQGANSPLHF. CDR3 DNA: TGCGCCAGCCGACCGGGACAGGGGGCCAATTCACCCCTCCACTTT.

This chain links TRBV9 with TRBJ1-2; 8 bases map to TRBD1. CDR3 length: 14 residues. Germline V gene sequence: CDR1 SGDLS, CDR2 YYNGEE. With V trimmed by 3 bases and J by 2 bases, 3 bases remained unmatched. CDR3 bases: TGTGCCAGCAGCGGGGGACAGGACAACTATGGCTACACCTTC. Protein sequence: CASSGGQDNYGYTF.

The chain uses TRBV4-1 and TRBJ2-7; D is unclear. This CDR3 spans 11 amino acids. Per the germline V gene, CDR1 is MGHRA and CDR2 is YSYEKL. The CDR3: CEEYSYYEQYF. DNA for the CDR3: TGCGAGGAGTACTCCTACTACGAGCAGTACTTC.

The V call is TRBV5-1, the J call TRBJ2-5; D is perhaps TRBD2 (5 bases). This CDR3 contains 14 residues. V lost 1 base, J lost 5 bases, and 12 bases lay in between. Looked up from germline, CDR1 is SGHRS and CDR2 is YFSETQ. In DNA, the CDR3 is TGCGCCAGCAGCTTGAATGCGGGTGCGGAGACCCAGTACTTC. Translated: CASSLNAGAETQYF.

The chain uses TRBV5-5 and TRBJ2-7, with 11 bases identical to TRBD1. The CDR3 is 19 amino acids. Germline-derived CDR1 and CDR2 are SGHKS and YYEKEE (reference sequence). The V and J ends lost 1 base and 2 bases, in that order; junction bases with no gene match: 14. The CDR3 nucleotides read TGTGCCAGCAGCTTGACCGGGACAGGGGGTTCCTCGCCAGCCTACGAGCAGTACTTC. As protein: CASSLTGTGGSSPAYEQYF.

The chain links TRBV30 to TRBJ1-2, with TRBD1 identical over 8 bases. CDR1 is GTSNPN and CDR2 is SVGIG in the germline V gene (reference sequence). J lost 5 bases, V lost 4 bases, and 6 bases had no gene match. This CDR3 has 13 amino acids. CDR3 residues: CAWTRDRPYGYTF. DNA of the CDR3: TGTGCCTGGACGAGGGACAGGCCTTATGGCTACACCTTC.

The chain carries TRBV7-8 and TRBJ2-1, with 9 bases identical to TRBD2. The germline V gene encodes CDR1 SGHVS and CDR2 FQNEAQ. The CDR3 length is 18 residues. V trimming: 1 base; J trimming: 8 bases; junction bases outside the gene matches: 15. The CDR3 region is CASSLEFRGSGRFHEQFF. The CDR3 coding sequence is TGTGCCAGCAGCTTAGAGTTCCGGGGTAGCGGGAGATTCCATGAGCAGTTCTTC.

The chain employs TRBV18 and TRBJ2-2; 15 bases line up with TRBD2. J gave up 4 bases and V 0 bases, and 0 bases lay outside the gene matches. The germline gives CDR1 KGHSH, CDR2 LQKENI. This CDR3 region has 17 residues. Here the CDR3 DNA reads TGTGCCAGCTCACCACCGGGACTAGCGGGAGGCACCGGGGAGCTGTTTTTT. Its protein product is CASSPPGLAGGTGELFF.

The CDR3 is CASSRRQEDTEAFF. CDR3 nucleotides: TGTGCCAGCTCACGCCGACAGGAGGACACTGAAGCTTTCTTT. The rearrangement joins TRBV18 to TRBJ1-1; a possible D gene is TRBD1 (6 bases). V lost 4 bases to trimming and J lost 3 bases, with 12 bases between them. Germline V CDR1 and CDR2: KGHSH, LQKENI. The CDR3 is 14 amino acids. The full variable domain, completed using reference TRBV18 and TRBJ1-1, is NAGVMQNPRHLVRRRGQEARLRCSPMKGHSHVYWYRQLPEEGLKFMVYLQKENIIDESGMPKERFSAEFPKEGPSILRIQQVVRGDSAAYFCASSRRQEDTEAFFGQGTRLTVV.

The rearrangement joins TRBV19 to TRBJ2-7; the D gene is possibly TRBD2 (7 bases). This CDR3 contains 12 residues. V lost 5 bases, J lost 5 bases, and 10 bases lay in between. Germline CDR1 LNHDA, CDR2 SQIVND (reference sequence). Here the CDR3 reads CASSGGAHEQYF. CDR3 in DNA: TGTGCCAGTAGTGGGGGGGCCCACGAGCAGTACTTC. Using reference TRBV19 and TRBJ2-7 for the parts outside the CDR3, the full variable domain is DGGITQSPKYLFRKEGQNVTLSCEQNLNHDAMYWYRQDPGQGLRLIYYSQIVNDFQKGDIAEGYSVSREKKESFPLTVTSAQKNPTAFYLCASSGGAHEQYFGPGTRLTVT.

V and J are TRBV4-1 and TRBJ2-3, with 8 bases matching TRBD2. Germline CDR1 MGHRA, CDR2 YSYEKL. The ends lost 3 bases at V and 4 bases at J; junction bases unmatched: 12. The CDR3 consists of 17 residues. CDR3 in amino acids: CASSQPLIAGRSDTQYF. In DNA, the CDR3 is TGCGCCAGCAGCCAGCCCCTCATAGCGGGAAGATCAGATACGCAGTATTTT.

The CDR3 region is CSVVGQGVSGYTF. CDR3 nucleotide sequence: TGCAGCGTTGTCGGACAGGGGGTCTCTGGCTACACCTTC. The chain has TRBV29-1 and TRBJ1-2, with 10 bases that match TRBD1. The CDR3 is 13 residues long. Looked up from germline, CDR1 is SQVTM and CDR2 is ANQGSEA. The junction had 6 bases not matched to a gene; V was cut back by 4 bases and J by 7 bases.

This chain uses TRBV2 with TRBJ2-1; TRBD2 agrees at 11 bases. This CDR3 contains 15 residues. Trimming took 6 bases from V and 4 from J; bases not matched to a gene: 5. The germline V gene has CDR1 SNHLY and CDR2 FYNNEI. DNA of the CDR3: TGTGCCAGCAGGGTAGCGGGGGGGGATTACAATGAGCAGTTCTTC. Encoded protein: CASRVAGGDYNEQFF.

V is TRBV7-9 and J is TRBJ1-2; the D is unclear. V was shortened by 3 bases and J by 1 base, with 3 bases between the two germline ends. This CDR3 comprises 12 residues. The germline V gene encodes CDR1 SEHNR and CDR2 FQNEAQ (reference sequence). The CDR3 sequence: CASSLSNYGYTF. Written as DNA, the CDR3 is TGTGCCAGCAGCTTGAGTAACTATGGCTACACCTTC.

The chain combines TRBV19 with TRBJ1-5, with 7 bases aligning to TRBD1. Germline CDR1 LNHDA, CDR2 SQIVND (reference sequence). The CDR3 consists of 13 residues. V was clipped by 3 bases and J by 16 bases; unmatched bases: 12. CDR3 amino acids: CASSIDPRQGIHF. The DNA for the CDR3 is TGTGCCAGTAGTATTGATCCCCGACAGGGCATTCATTTT.

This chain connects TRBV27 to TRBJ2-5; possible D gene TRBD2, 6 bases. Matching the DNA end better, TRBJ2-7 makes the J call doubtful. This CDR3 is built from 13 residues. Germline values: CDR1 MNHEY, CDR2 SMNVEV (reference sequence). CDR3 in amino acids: CASSLFRGNEQYF. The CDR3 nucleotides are TGTGCCAGCAGTTTATTCCGGGGGAACGAGCAGTACTTC.

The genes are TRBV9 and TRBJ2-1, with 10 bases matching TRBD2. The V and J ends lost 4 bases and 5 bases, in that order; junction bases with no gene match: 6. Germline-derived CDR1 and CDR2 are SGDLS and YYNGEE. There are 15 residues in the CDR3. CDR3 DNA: TGTGCCAGCAGCTGGTCTAGCGGGAGTAACAATGAGCAGTTCTTC. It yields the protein CASSWSSGSNNEQFF.

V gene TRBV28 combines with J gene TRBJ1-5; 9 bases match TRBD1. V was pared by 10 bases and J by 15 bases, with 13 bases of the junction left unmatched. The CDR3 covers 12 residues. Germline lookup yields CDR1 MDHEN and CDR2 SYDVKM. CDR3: CATTGGHPAWHF. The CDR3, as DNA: TGTGCCACCACAGGGGGCCACCCGGCTTGGCATTTT.

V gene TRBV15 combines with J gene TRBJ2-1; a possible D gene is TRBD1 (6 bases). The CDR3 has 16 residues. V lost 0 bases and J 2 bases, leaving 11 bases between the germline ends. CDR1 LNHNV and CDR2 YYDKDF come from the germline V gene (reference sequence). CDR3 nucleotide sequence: TGTGCCACCAGCAGAGATGGGGGACAACCCTACAATGAGCAGTTCTTC. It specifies CATSRDGGQPYNEQFF.

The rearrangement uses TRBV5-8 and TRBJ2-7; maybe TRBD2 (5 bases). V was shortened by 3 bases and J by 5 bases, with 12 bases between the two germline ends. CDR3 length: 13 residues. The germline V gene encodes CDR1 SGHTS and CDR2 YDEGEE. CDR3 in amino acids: CASSYRGLNEQYF. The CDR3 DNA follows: TGTGCCAGCAGCTACCGGGGTTTGAACGAGCAGTACTTC.

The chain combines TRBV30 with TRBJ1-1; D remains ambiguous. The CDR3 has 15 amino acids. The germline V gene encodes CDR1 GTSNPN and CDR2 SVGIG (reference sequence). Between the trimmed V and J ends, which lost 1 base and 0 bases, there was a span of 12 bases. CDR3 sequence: CAWSALRGMNTEAFF. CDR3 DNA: TGTGCCTGGAGTGCCCTCCGGGGAATGAACACTGAAGCTTTCTTT.